This passage covers 7 T cell receptor beta chains from one sample sequenced in a study of cytomegalovirus exposure and HLA in healthy donors. PCR employed 60 Vbeta and 13 Jbeta primers. The protocol was immunoSEQ multiplex PCR, while the TCRdb copy is restricted to in-frame clones and leaves out a portion. The profile shows 250,000 to 300,000 clones, about 83% of them singletons. Sequenced: PBMCs. The receptors here all came from a woman in her 40s in good health and CMV-seropositive.

V is TRBV7-8 and J is TRBJ2-7; 11 bases line up with TRBD2. V lost 5 bases to trimming and J lost 2 bases; unmatched junction nucleotides: 8. Germline CDR1 SGHVS, CDR2 FQNEAQ. The CDR3 is 16 residues long. CDR3 bases: TGTGCCAGCAGCCAAACCTGGACTAGCGGGCCCTACGAGCAGTACTTC. Protein product: CASSQTWTSGPYEQYF.

The chain uses TRBV28 and TRBJ2-2; D remains unclear. Germline CDR1 is MDHEN and CDR2 is SYDVKM. V gave up 6 bases and J gave up 1 base, with 6 bases separating them. The CDR3 has 13 amino acids. CDR3 coding DNA: TGTGCCAGCAGCCCCGGGAACACCGGGGAGCTGTTTTTT. Its protein is CASSPGNTGELFF.

The chain is built from TRBV18 and TRBJ1-5; D gene uncertain. Trimming stripped 2 bases from V and 11 bases from J, with 13 bases between. This CDR3 spans 13 amino acids. Germline CDR1 is KGHSH and CDR2 is LQKENI. The CDR3 nucleotides read TGTGCCAGCTCACCAAACGACTGGTGGGCCCAGCATTTT. As protein: CASSPNDWWAQHF.

The chain combines TRBV6-1 with TRBJ2-7; 8 bases agree with TRBD1. The CDR3 totals 14 residues. Germline-derived CDR1 and CDR2 are MNHNS and SASEGT. V lost 4 bases to trimming and J lost 2 bases; unmatched junction nucleotides: 4. For the CDR3, the DNA is TGTGCCAGCAGTGCCGGGACAGGAACCTACGAGCAGTACTTC. Encoded protein: CASSAGTGTYEQYF.

The gene calls are TRBV7-3 and TRBJ1-2; perhaps TRBD1 as D (5 bases). This CDR3 has 14 residues. The V end was cut by 3 bases, the J end by 2 bases, with 10 bases between. Germline V gives CDR1 SGHTA, CDR2 FQGTGA. For the CDR3, the DNA is TGTGCCAGCAGCTTGGGGCCCCAAAACTATGGCTACACCTTC. It encodes CASSLGPQNYGYTF.

The V and J genes are TRBV9 and TRBJ2-1; D ambiguous. The CDR3 sequence is 18 residues long. Germline values: CDR1 SGDLS, CDR2 YYNGEE. Deletions cut 0 bases from V and 3 bases from J, with 19 bases between. CDR3 region: CASSVDPGGARNYNEQFF. The CDR3 region has the DNA TGTGCCAGCAGCGTAGACCCCGGTGGAGCTCGAAACTACAATGAGCAGTTCTTC. Full variable domain (outside the CDR3, taken from reference TRBV9 and TRBJ2-1): DSGVTQTPKHLITATGQRVTLRCSPRSGDLSVYWYQQSLDQGLQFLIQYYNGEERAKGNILERFSAQQFPDLHSELNLSSLELGDSALYFCASSVDPGGARNYNEQFFGPGTRLTVL.

The chain carries TRBV13 and TRBJ1-4; 7 bases align to TRBD1. The CDR3 loop spans 15 amino acids. J was trimmed by 4 bases and V by 3 bases; bases with no gene match: 5. The V gene's germline CDR1 is PRHDT and CDR2 FYEKMQ (reference sequence). CDR3 DNA sequence: TGTGCCAGCAGCTTGGGGACAGCTGGTAATGAAAAACTGTTTTTT. It yields the protein CASSLGTAGNEKLFF.